This T cell receptor beta chain is from a study of technical replicates of blood from a few donors. This table comes from immunoSEQ multiplex PCR, and its TCRdb copy is limited to in-frame clones, with some not included. The sample yields 65,000 to 90,000 clones, 90% to 95% seen once. Germline CDR1 and CDR2: MNHNY and SVGAGI (reference sequence). The V segment lost 2 bases and the J segment 2 bases; nucleotides outside the gene matches: 6. The CDR3 has 16 amino acids. The material sequenced was PBMCs. V gene TRBV6-6 combines with J gene TRBJ2-5; TRBD2 matches 9 bases. This TCR derives from a human donor in good health. Some clones in this sample may be carry-over from other donors' samples. The CDR3 loop is CASSYVSGGAQETQYF. CDR3 sequence (DNA): TGTGCCAGCAGTTACGTTAGCGGGGGAGCACAAGAGACCCAGTACTTC.